This entry lists 26 T cell receptor beta chains sequenced from one sample in a study of blood T cell repertoires in COVID-19. Repertoires were generated with immunoSEQ multiplex PCR, while TCRdb's copy carries only in-frame clones and drops some. The sample has roughly 49,000 clones, around 65% seen once. Source material: peripheral blood. The receptors were gathered from a woman in her seventies with acute or convalescent COVID-19.

The table lists this clone with a count of one. The CDR3 DNA follows: TGCGCCAGCAGCTGGGGACAAGATTACGAGCAGTACTTC. Translated: CASSWGQDYEQYF. The chain couples TRBV5-1 to TRBJ2-7, with D tentatively TRBD1 (6 bases). The CDR3 is 13 residues long. V was clipped by 3 bases and J by 4 bases, with 11 bases between them. The germline V gene has CDR1 SGHRS and CDR2 YFSETQ.

This clone has only one observation. The chain couples TRBV5-1 to TRBJ1-2; 11 bases match TRBD1. V gave up 7 bases and J gave up 6 bases; unmatched junction bases: 5. This CDR3 is built from 13 residues. CDR1 is SGHRS, CDR2 YFSETQ, per germline. The CDR3 sequence: CASAEGQGDGYTF. Written as DNA, the CDR3 is TGCGCCAGCGCCGAGGGACAGGGGGATGGCTACACCTTC.

The V call is TRBV11-2, the J call TRBJ2-7; TRBD2 is a possible D gene (6 bases). CDR3 length: 15 residues. The V gene's germline CDR1 is SGHAT and CDR2 FQNNGV. Trimming cost V 5 bases and J 0 bases, with 14 bases left between them. The CDR3 loop is CASSKLARSSYEQYF. The DNA of the CDR3 is TGTGCCAGCAGCAAACTAGCTCGGAGCTCCTACGAGCAGTACTTC.

The chain joins TRBV11-2 to TRBJ2-5; D possibly corresponds to TRBD1 (6 bases). The V gene lost 2 bases and the J gene lost 5 bases, with 12 bases spanning the gap. This CDR3 spans 14 amino acids. Germline CDR1 is SGHAT and CDR2 is FQNNGV. The CDR3 spells CASSLYTGLETQYF. CDR3 nucleotides: TGTGCCAGCAGCTTATATACAGGGCTGGAGACCCAGTACTTC. Combining the CDR3 with reference TRBV11-2 and TRBJ2-5 gives the whole variable domain EAGVAQSPRYKIIEKRQSVAFWCNPISGHATLYWYQQILGQGPKLLIQFQNNGVVDDSQLPKDRFSAERLKGVDSTLKIQPAKLEDSAVYLCASSLYTGLETQYFGPGTRLLVL.

The chain has TRBV9 and TRBJ1-1; the match to TRBD1 covers 10 bases. With 4 bases clipped from V and 4 bases from J, the junction kept 7 bases outside the gene matches. Germline values: CDR1 SGDLS, CDR2 YYNGEE. This CDR3 comprises 15 residues. The CDR3: CASSPRQGAITEAFF. Written as DNA, the CDR3 is TGTGCCAGCAGCCCGCGACAGGGGGCGATCACTGAAGCTTTCTTT. Looking up the rest from reference TRBV9 and TRBJ1-1 gives the full variable domain: DSGVTQTPKHLITATGQRVTLRCSPRSGDLSVYWYQQSLDQGLQFLIQYYNGEERAKGNILERFSAQQFPDLHSELNLSSLELGDSALYFCASSPRQGAITEAFFGQGTRLTVV.

J is TRBJ2-5 and V is TRBV5-1, with D unresolved. Germline values: CDR1 SGHRS, CDR2 YFSETQ. This CDR3 is built from 13 residues. V dropped 0 bases and J dropped 4 bases, with 7 bases sitting between them. The CDR3 nucleotides are TGCGCCAGCAGCTTGGCCCGGAGAGAGACCCAGTACTTC. Translated: CASSLARRETQYF.

The chain carries TRBV4-1 and TRBJ1-6; 7 bases line up with TRBD1. The CDR3 extends over 16 amino acids. The ends lost 1 base at V and 5 bases at J; junction bases unmatched: 5. In germline, CDR1 is MGHRA, CDR2 YSYEKL. For the CDR3, the DNA is TGCGCCAGCAGCCAAGGGGACAGAAAGGATAATTCACCCCTCCACTTT. Translated, it gives CASSQGDRKDNSPLHF.

The gene calls are TRBV5-4 and TRBJ1-3; possible D gene TRBD1, 6 bases. CDR3 size: 15 residues. CDR1 and CDR2 (germline): SGHNT, YYREEE (reference sequence). Trimming shortened V by 5 bases and J by 0 bases, and 12 bases separated the two germline ends. CDR3 residues: CASSLTGSSGNTIYF. As DNA, the CDR3 is TGTGCCAGCAGTTTGACAGGTTCCTCTGGAAACACCATATATTTT.

The CDR3 DNA is TGTGCCAGCAGCAGCCTCAGGCGGGTGCAAAGTGAGCAGTTCTTC. This translates into CASSSLRRVQSEQFF. The chain uses TRBV7-4 and TRBJ2-1, with D perhaps matching TRBD2 (5 bases). The CDR3 totals 15 residues. Deletions cut 5 bases from V and 9 bases from J, with 20 bases between. The germline CDR1 and CDR2 sequences are SGHVT and SQSDAQ.

V gene TRBV11-2 combines with J gene TRBJ2-1, with no clear D. The CDR3 is 13 amino acids. Trimming took 1 base from V and 6 from J, leaving 7 bases between them. Germline values: CDR1 SGHAT, CDR2 FQNNGV. The CDR3 DNA sequence: TGTGCCAGCAGCTTAGGTTGGCCCAATGAGCAGTTCTTC. This codes for CASSLGWPNEQFF.

This clone was seen a single time. This chain links TRBV15 with TRBJ2-5; 10 positions match TRBD1. There are 15 residues in the CDR3. V shed 6 bases, J shed 2 bases, and the junction held 6 bases outside the gene matches. The germline V gene encodes CDR1 LNHNV and CDR2 YYDKDF (reference sequence). The CDR3 protein is CATRPTGGNQETQYF. The CDR3 DNA reads TGTGCCACCAGGCCGACAGGGGGCAATCAAGAGACCCAGTACTTC.

This clone was detected a few times. The chain employs TRBV4-1 and TRBJ2-5, with D tentatively TRBD2 (6 bases). Trimming took off 4 bases at V and 0 bases at J, with 12 bases between the two ends. The CDR3 has 15 residues. Per the germline V gene, CDR1 is MGHRA and CDR2 is YSYEKL. The DNA of the CDR3 is TGCGCCAGCAGCCGCGGGACTCTGTACCAAGAGACCCAGTACTTC. It yields the protein CASSRGTLYQETQYF.

V usage is TRBV10-2 and J usage is TRBJ2-3; 8 bases agree with TRBD2. Germline-derived CDR1 and CDR2 are WSHSY and SAAADI. The CDR3 runs to 18 residues. V was pared by 2 bases and J by 1 base, with 11 bases of the junction left unmatched. The CDR3 coding sequence is TGCGCCAGCAGTGAGCCTAAGGGGCTGCGGGGGGGCACAGATACGCAGTATTTT. It yields the protein CASSEPKGLRGGTDTQYF.

The chain has TRBV6-6 and TRBJ2-5; 9 bases are a match to TRBD1. In germline, CDR1 is MNHNY, CDR2 SVGAGI (reference sequence). The J segment lost 6 bases and the V segment lost 5 bases, leaving 13 bases of the junction unmatched. The CDR3 has 16 amino acids. CDR3: CASSRNRDRAVKTQYF. CDR3 sequence (DNA): TGTGCCAGCAGTCGAAACCGGGACAGGGCGGTGAAGACCCAGTACTTC.

Remarks on this clone: A much larger clone sits a single nucleotide away, making a read error possible. The chain links TRBV29-1 to TRBJ2-6; 9 bases align to TRBD2. Per the germline V gene, CDR1 is SQVTM and CDR2 is ANQGSEA. The CDR3 contains 17 residues. The CDR3: CSDQTRGGAFGANVLTF. The CDR3 DNA reads TGCAGTGACCAGACTCGCGGGGGGGCTTTTGGGGCCAACGTCCTGACTTTC. Filled out from reference TRBV29-1 and TRBJ2-6, the complete variable domain reads SAVISQKPSRDICQRGTSLTIQCQVDSQVTMMFWYRQQPGQSLTLIATANQGSEATYESGFVIDKFPISRPNLTFSTLTVSNMSPEDSSIYLCSDQTRGGAFGANVLTFGAGSRLTVL.

CDR3 sequence reads: CASSQRTRRTGELFF. In DNA, the CDR3 is TGTGCCAGCAGCCAACGGACTAGACGCACCGGGGAGCTGTTTTTT. The rearrangement links TRBV7-2 to TRBJ2-2; 7 bases map to TRBD2. This CDR3 region has 15 residues. J lost 4 bases, V lost 5 bases, and 7 bases had no gene match. CDR1 and CDR2 (germline): SGHTA, FQGNSA.

This clone was detected only a few times. This chain links TRBV4-1 with TRBJ2-1, with TRBD2 matching 8 bases. This CDR3 has 19 amino acids. Germline trimming cut 1 base from V and 6 bases from J; bases unmatched to any gene: 17. Germline V gene data show CDR1 as MGHRA and CDR2 as YSYEKL. The CDR3 bases are TGCGCCAGCAGCCAAGGACTACTAACAACCGGGACTAGGGGCAATGAGCAGTTCTTC. Its protein is CASSQGLLTTGTRGNEQFF.

The chain links TRBV5-1 to TRBJ2-5; 9 bases agree with TRBD1. The germline CDR1 and CDR2 sequences are SGHRS and YFSETQ. This CDR3 has 15 residues. Trimming cost V 3 bases and J 5 bases; bases outside gene matches: 8. This CDR3 is CASSSTGGGGETQYF. The DNA of the CDR3 is TGCGCCAGCAGCTCGACAGGGGGAGGTGGGGAGACCCAGTACTTC.

This chain connects TRBV28 to TRBJ1-3; no clear D. The CDR3 runs to 15 residues. V lost 5 bases to trimming and J lost 1 base, with 12 bases between them. CDR1 and CDR2 (germline): MDHEN, SYDVKM. The CDR3 here is CASSAYSVSGNTIYF. CDR3 in DNA: TGTGCCAGCAGTGCCTACAGTGTTTCTGGAAACACCATATATTTT.

The chain recombines TRBV5-5 with TRBJ1-4, with unresolved D. The CDR3 covers 17 residues. Germline assignment: CDR1 SGHKS and CDR2 YYEKEE (reference sequence). Trimming shortened V by 4 bases and J by 0 bases, and 16 bases separated the two germline ends. In DNA, the CDR3 is TGTGCCAGCAGCCATGGACCCCTAGCAGCAACTAATGAAAAACTGTTTTTT. Protein sequence: CASSHGPLAATNEKLFF.

This chain links TRBV20-1 with TRBJ2-7; no clear D gene. V was clipped by 3 bases and J by 4 bases, with 7 bases between them. CDR1 is DFQATT and CDR2 is SNEGSKA in the germline V gene (reference sequence). This CDR3 spans 11 amino acids. The CDR3 here is CSARLTYEQYF. The DNA of the CDR3 is TGCAGTGCTAGGCTTACTTACGAGCAGTACTTC.

The J gene is TRBJ2-1, the V gene TRBV11-2; 13 bases line up with TRBD2. This CDR3 is built from 15 residues. Germline V gene data show CDR1 as SGHAT and CDR2 as FQNNGV. V lost 3 bases to trimming and J lost 9 bases; unmatched junction nucleotides: 5. The CDR3 is CASSFGLAGVTEQFF. The CDR3 coding sequence is TGTGCCAGCAGCTTTGGACTAGCGGGAGTAACTGAGCAGTTCTTC.

The table lists this clone with a few counts. J is TRBJ2-1 and V is TRBV27; the match to TRBD2 covers 8 bases. The J segment lost 0 bases and the V segment lost 6 bases, leaving 7 bases of the junction unmatched. Germline CDR1 reads MNHEY; CDR2 reads SMNVEV (reference sequence). This CDR3 has 16 residues. In nucleotides, the CDR3 is TGTGCCAGCAGGGGGGCGGGGGGCAGCTCCTACAATGAGCAGTTCTTC. Translation: CASRGAGGSSYNEQFF.

Here the CDR3 DNA reads TGTGCCAGCAGCCATCGGTTCAGGGGGAAGACCGGGGAGCTGTTTTTT. Translation gives CASSHRFRGKTGELFF. The chain uses TRBV3-1 (or the pseudogene TRBV3-2) and TRBJ2-2, with 7 bases identical to TRBD1. The V segment lost 3 bases and the J segment 5 bases; nucleotides outside the gene matches: 9. The CDR3 totals 16 residues. CDR1 is LGHDT and CDR2 is YNNKEL in the germline V gene (reference sequence).

This clone was picked up one time. V gene TRBV5-3 combines with J gene TRBJ2-2; D is ambiguous. TRBV5-3 qualifies as an ORF whose function is uncertain. The CDR3 is made up of 18 amino acids. Trimming removed 4 bases from V and 4 bases from J, with 23 bases in between. CDR3 DNA: TGTGCCAGAAGCCCTGAAAGCGAAAATTCCCAATTCACCGGGGAGCTGTTTTTT. Protein: CARSPESENSQFTGELFF.

The chain couples TRBV3-1 (or the pseudogene TRBV3-2) to TRBJ2-5, with 8 bases fitting TRBD2. The junction had 8 bases not matched to a gene; V was cut back by 0 bases and J by 2 bases. Germline V CDR1 and CDR2: LGHDT, YNNKEL (reference sequence). The CDR3 extends over 17 amino acids. The CDR3 DNA follows: TGTGCCAGCAGCCAAGAGATGGTAGCGGGGCGACAAGAGACCCAGTACTTC. Its protein product is CASSQEMVAGRQETQYF.